The clone carrying this T cell receptor (beta chain) was observed many times. What it binds is unknown. Read data end 3 residues before the CDR3 end; the end is taken from the germline J gene. This sample is part of a study of T cell clonality in common variable immunodeficiency. V was pared by 4 bases and J by 4 bases, with 10 bases of the junction left unmatched. CDR3 length: 15 amino acids. The germline V gene has CDR1 SGHNT and CDR2 YYREEE (reference sequence). Control and CVID samples contributed equal amounts of genomic DNA. Measured with immunoSEQ multiplex PCR; TCRdb has only the in-frame clones, and not every one. The sample shows about 37,000 clones, none of them appearing just once. Study observations and caveats: CVID subjects had higher TCRbeta clonality than healthy controls, most marked in about a third.

The clonotype was recovered from a person between 18 and 69 years old in good health. Sequences were obtained from peripheral blood mononuclear cells. This chain uses TRBV5-4 with TRBJ1-2, with 7 bases matching TRBD1. The sequenced part of the CDR3 DNA is TGTGCCAGCAGCGAACAGGGGCAGGGCCCCTATGGC. Translation gives CASSEQGQGPYG. From start to end, the CDR3 is CASSEQGQGPYGYTF.